The 18 T cell receptor beta chains reported below all come from one sample, sequenced in a study of OX40 agonist ivuxolimab in advanced cancers. The data were produced by immunoSEQ multiplex PCR, yet TCRdb's version contains in-frame clones alone and is incomplete. The sample has approximately 90,000 clones, around 90% seen once; the top ten hold roughly 1.4%. Source: CD4+ or CD8+ T cells sorted from blood, taken in a trial of the OX40 agonist ivuxolimab. The receptor set was obtained from an adult with an advanced solid tumor such as melanoma, head and neck, liver or kidney cancer.

The rearrangement links TRBV28 to TRBJ2-3; 12 bases line up with TRBD2. This CDR3 is 16 amino acids long. Germline V lookup: CDR1 MDHEN, CDR2 SYDVKM. V dropped 6 bases and J dropped 6; count of bases not matched to a gene: 10. The CDR3, as DNA: TGTGCCAGCAGGACTGCGGCTAGCGGGGGGGCCGATACGCAGTATTTT. It codes for CASRTAASGGADTQYF.

The chain links TRBV5-4 to TRBJ2-3; 10 nucleotides agree with TRBD2. Germline CDR1 reads SGHNT; CDR2 reads YYREEE (reference sequence). This CDR3 spans 16 amino acids. J was trimmed by 6 bases and V by 0 bases; bases with no gene match: 7. CDR3 loop: CASSLATSGRADTQYF. CDR3 coding DNA: TGTGCCAGCAGCTTGGCCACCAGCGGGAGGGCGGATACGCAGTATTTT.

The chain is built from TRBV6-1 and TRBJ2-1, with TRBD2 identical over 12 bases. CDR1 is MNHNS and CDR2 is SASEGT in the germline V gene. V lost 7 bases to trimming and J lost 8 bases; unmatched junction nucleotides: 6. This CDR3 is 14 amino acids long. The DNA of the CDR3 is TGTGCCAGCAAGGGACTAGCGGGCAGTTATGAGCAGTTCTTC. Its translation is CASKGLAGSYEQFF.

The V and J genes are TRBV10-2 and TRBJ2-2; D is undetermined. The V gene lost 2 bases and the J gene lost 8 bases, with 12 bases spanning the gap. Germline CDR1 WSHSY, CDR2 SAAADI. This CDR3 comprises 14 residues. The DNA for the CDR3 is TGCGCCAGCAGTGAGCAGGCCGCGATAGGGGAGCTGTTTTTT. It yields the protein CASSEQAAIGELFF.

The chain carries TRBV4-2 and TRBJ1-1; TRBD1 aligns across 7 bases. V was clipped by 0 bases and J by 8 bases; unmatched bases: 0. The CDR3 covers 12 residues. Germline CDR1 is LGHNA and CDR2 is YNFKEQ. The CDR3 bases are TGTGCCAGCAGCCAAGAGGACAGGGAAGCTTTCTTT. Its translation is CASSQEDREAFF.

The rearrangement links TRBV5-3 to TRBJ2-2; either TRBD1 or TRBD2 may fit D (6 bases each). TRBV5-3 is designated an ORF whose function remains uncertain. This CDR3 has 17 amino acids. V was trimmed by 5 bases and J by 4 bases, leaving 21 bases between them. The CDR3 nucleotides read TGTGCCAGAAGGTATCTGAGCCCGGGGGCAAGCACCGGGGAGCTGTTTTTT. Translating gives CARRYLSPGASTGELFF.

This clone was seen only once. This chain's CDR3 is CASSTAGQRYNEQFF. Written as DNA, the CDR3 is TGTGCCAGCAGCACAGCTGGACAGAGATACAATGAGCAGTTCTTC. The rearrangement joins TRBV5-4 to TRBJ2-1; D is possibly TRBD1 (6 bases). Trimming stripped 4 bases from V and 4 bases from J, with 15 bases between. Germline loops: CDR1 SGHNT, CDR2 YYREEE (reference sequence). The CDR3 has 15 residues. Full variable domain (rest looked up from reference TRBV5-4 and TRBJ2-1): ETGVTQSPTHLIKTRGQQVTLRCSSQSGHNTVSWYQQALGQGPQFIFQYYREEENGRGNFPPRFSGLQFPNYSSELNVNALELDDSALYLCASSTAGQRYNEQFFGPGTRLTVL.

The chain carries TRBV30 and TRBJ2-3, with 8 bases lining up with TRBD2. Trimming took 3 bases from V and 1 from J; bases not matched to a gene: 6. In germline, CDR1 is GTSNPN, CDR2 SVGIG (reference sequence). This CDR3 region has 15 residues. CDR3 nucleotide sequence: TGTGCCTGGAGGCCCGGGGGGGCCGGCACAGATACGCAGTATTTT. It yields the protein CAWRPGGAGTDTQYF.

The chain joins TRBV10-3 to TRBJ1-5; maybe TRBD1 (6 bases). This CDR3 has 14 residues. V lost 3 bases to trimming and J lost 8 bases, with 14 bases between them. Germline V gene sequence: CDR1 ENHRY, CDR2 SYGVKD. The CDR3 is CAISDPGAREPQHF. Written as DNA, the CDR3 is TGTGCCATCAGTGACCCAGGGGCCCGGGAGCCCCAGCATTTT.

This clone is a singleton in its sample. The chain links TRBV7-2 to TRBJ2-7; D perhaps matches TRBD2 (6 bases). Germline V gene data show CDR1 as SGHTA and CDR2 as FQGNSA. Deletions cut 7 bases from V and 0 bases from J, with 13 bases between. The CDR3 has 14 residues. The CDR3 loop reads CASTFGGSSYEQYF. CDR3 DNA sequence: TGTGCCAGCACCTTCGGAGGGAGCTCCTACGAGCAGTACTTC.

In this sample, this clone turned up once. The chain has TRBV28 and TRBJ2-3; D may be TRBD2 (5 bases). This CDR3 is built from 11 residues. Trimming took 8 bases from V and 5 from J, leaving 8 bases between them. CDR1 and CDR2 from the germline V gene are MDHEN and SYDVKM. CDR3 coding DNA: TGTGCCAGCTCGAGGGTAGATACGCAGTATTTT. Encoded protein: CASSRVDTQYF.

The V call is TRBV4-1, the J call TRBJ2-3; 9 bases are a match to TRBD2. With 0 bases clipped from V and 1 base from J, the junction kept 14 bases outside the gene matches. CDR3 length equals 20 residues. Germline CDR1 MGHRA, CDR2 YSYEKL. CDR3 loop: CASSQDQGLAGRARTDTQYF. The CDR3 coding sequence is TGCGCCAGCAGCCAAGATCAAGGGCTAGCGGGAAGAGCTCGCACAGATACGCAGTATTTT.

This chain joins TRBV7-2 and TRBJ2-5; D may correspond to TRBD1 or TRBD2 (6 bases each). This CDR3 has 14 residues. Germline assignment: CDR1 SGHTA and CDR2 FQGNSA. V lost 5 bases and J lost 4, with 14 bases in between. The CDR3 DNA is TGTGCCAGCAGCCGGGGGCTAGGGAGAGAGACCCAGTACTTC. Protein product: CASSRGLGRETQYF.

This clone has a single count. J is TRBJ2-3 and V is TRBV29-1; 10 nucleotides match TRBD1. This CDR3 comprises 14 residues. After removal of 8 bases from V and 3 bases from J, the junction contained 8 bases not matched to a gene. Germline values: CDR1 SQVTM, CDR2 ANQGSEA. CDR3 residues: CSSAGQGTTDTQYF. The CDR3 bases are TGCAGCTCTGCGGGACAGGGGACGACAGATACGCAGTATTTT.

In regard to this clone: Germline and junction disagree at one end, which may indicate a read error. The rearrangement uses TRBV27 and TRBJ1-2; 9 bases match TRBD1. The CDR3 is 14 residues long. Germline lookup yields CDR1 MNHEY and CDR2 SMNVEV (reference sequence). DNA of the CDR3: TGTGCCACCAGTCCCGGGACAGGGTCCCGAGGCTACACCTTC. Encoded protein: CATSPGTGSRGYTF.

V and J are TRBV28 and TRBJ2-5; TRBD1 might be the D (6 bases). Germline V gives CDR1 MDHEN, CDR2 SYDVKM. Trimming removed 10 bases from V and 5 bases from J, with 14 bases in between. CDR3 size: 12 residues. The CDR3 DNA sequence: TGTGCCACAAACCGTAGGGGGGAGACCCAGTACTTC. Translation gives CATNRRGETQYF.

Points on this clone: The junction differs from germline at one of its ends, possibly a read error. J is TRBJ1-4 and V is TRBV19; D possibly corresponds to TRBD1 (5 bases). The length of the CDR3 is 14 residues. The germline V gene has CDR1 LNHDA and CDR2 SQIVND (reference sequence). This CDR3 reads CTSSNPGLNEKLFF. DNA for the CDR3: TGTACCAGTAGTAACCCGGGACTAAATGAAAAACTGTTTTTT.

The rearrangement uses TRBV2 and TRBJ1-5, with D uncertain. This CDR3 has 12 amino acids. Germline V lookup: CDR1 SNHLY, CDR2 FYNNEI. V gave up 4 bases and J gave up 8 bases, with 9 bases separating them. The CDR3 spells CASSGNREPQHF. As DNA, the CDR3 is TGTGCCAGCAGTGGGAACCGGGAGCCCCAGCATTTT.